This TCR beta chain originates from a study of control samples from healthy donors and cancer patients. Some clones are missing from TCRdb's copy, which holds only in-frame ones; the method was immunoSEQ multiplex PCR. The table records around 100,000 clones, approximately 86% of them present only once. Germline V CDR1 and CDR2: MNHNY, SVGAGI (reference sequence). The junction had 12 bases not matched to a gene; V was cut back by 11 bases and J by 6 bases. The CDR3 is 14 residues long. The source material was blood. The chain employs TRBV6-6 and TRBJ2-7; TRBD2 matches at 11 bases. The receptor comes from a young man in good health. The CDR3 loop reads CAGSPSGRSGEQYF. The CDR3 region has the DNA TGTGCCGGCTCTCCTAGCGGGAGGTCGGGCGAGCAGTACTTC.